The T cell receptor beta chain under discussion was sequenced for a study of identical twins. Germline V gives CDR1 DFQATT, CDR2 SNEGSKA (reference sequence). V lost 2 bases and J 5 bases, leaving 24 bases between the germline ends. The CDR3 spans 17 residues. TCRdb independently ran MiXCR on the 5' RACE reads; one entry per CDR3 protein. Here the sample spans hundreds of thousands of distinct CDR3 sequences, roughly 6% being singletons. Comment on this clonotype: Antigen: not known.

Whole-study results and caveats: Invariant T cells like MAIT and iNKT could partly confound the zero-insertion analyses.

V gene TRBV20-1 combines with J gene TRBJ2-5; D uncertain. This TCR derives from a man younger than 30 in good health. Specimen: naive T cells sorted from blood. In nucleotides, the CDR3 is TGCAGTGCTAGACGAAACGATTGGGCCACCGAGCCCGAGACCCAGTACTTC. This codes for CSARRNDWATEPETQYF.